The text below deals with one TCR beta chain. Antigen unknown. The data stem from a study of vaccination and CD4 T cells after COVID-19. Study details: Control cultures, each given a CEFX pool, an HIV-1 Nef pool, or no peptide, were included.

The Oncomine TCR Beta short-read assay sequenced DNA from cultured CD4+ T cells. Someone extracted genomic DNA from cultured CD4+ T cells. One entry per CDR3 protein results from TCRdb running MiXCR on the PCR reads. Counted here are around 6,900 distinct CDR3 sequences, 30% to 45% occurring once; the ten biggest clones make up approximately 35%. Treatment in this sample: approximately 9-day PBMC culture with coronavirus spike peptide pools or control peptides (ViraFEST assay). CD4+ T lymphocytes from the unexposed donor were collected before the COVID-19 pandemic (2011-2018). CDR3 length: 14 amino acids. Trimming pared 3 bases from V and 2 bases from J, leaving 10 bases between. Germline-derived CDR1 and CDR2 are MNHEY and SMNVEV (reference sequence).

The sample consisted of CD4+ T cells from blood, cultured in vitro. The sequence derives from a human donor in good health. The rearrangement joins TRBV27 to TRBJ1-1, with D unresolved. The CDR3 DNA reads TGTGCCAGCAGTTTGACATGGGCCAACACTGAAGCTTTCTTT. Its protein is CASSLTWANTEAFF.